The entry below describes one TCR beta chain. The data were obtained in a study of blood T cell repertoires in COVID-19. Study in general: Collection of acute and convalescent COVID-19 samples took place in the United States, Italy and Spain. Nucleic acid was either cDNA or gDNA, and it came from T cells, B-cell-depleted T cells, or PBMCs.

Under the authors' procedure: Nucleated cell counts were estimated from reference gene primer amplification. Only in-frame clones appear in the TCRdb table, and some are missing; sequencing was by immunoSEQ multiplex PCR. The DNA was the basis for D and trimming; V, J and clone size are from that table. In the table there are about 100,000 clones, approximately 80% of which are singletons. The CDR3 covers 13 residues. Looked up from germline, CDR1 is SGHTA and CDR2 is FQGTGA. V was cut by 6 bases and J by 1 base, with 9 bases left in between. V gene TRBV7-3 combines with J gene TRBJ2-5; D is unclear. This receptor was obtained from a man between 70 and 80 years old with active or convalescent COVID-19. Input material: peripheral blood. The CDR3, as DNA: TGTGCCAGCAGTACGGTCTCCCAAGAGACCCAGTACTTC. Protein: CASSTVSQETQYF.